The present TCR beta chain was sequenced within a study of blood T cells in healthy people across ages. CDR1 is KGHSH, CDR2 LQKENI, per germline. The CDR3 runs 18 residues. V lost 5 bases to trimming and J lost 3 bases; unmatched junction nucleotides: 8. A J-beta primer mix and a sample-barcoded 5' primer were used in a second PCR of roughly 7 to 12 cycles. A tag from a template-switch adaptor with 12 random nucleotides marked each cDNA molecule. Via MiXCR, TCRdb re-called the 5' RACE reads, giving one row per CDR3 protein. The table has about 1.6 million distinct CDR3 sequences, about 32% seen once. The sequencing sample was made of blood. The sequence came from a woman between 25 and 40 years old in good health. V gene TRBV18 combines with J gene TRBJ2-1, with 15 bases fitting TRBD2. The CDR3 coding sequence is TGTGCCAGCTCATCTGGACTAGCGGGGGGGCTTGTCTACAATGAGCAGTTCTTC. Protein product: CASSSGLAGGLVYNEQFF.